This entry features one T cell receptor beta chain sequence. The antigen this receptor binds is unknown. One base away there is no much larger clone; base qualities are not given. The trim is 3 bases for V and 2 bases for J, with a gap of 12 bases between the germline ends. The CDR3 runs 15 amino acids, cysteine and phenylalanine included. The only DNA kept is the CDR3, 45 bases in frame from the first base. The entry originates in a study of identical twins (dated by TCRdb to 2015 to 2016). Regarding the complete study: To test whether fetal clonotypes persist, this study deep-sequenced TCR alpha and beta repertoires from monozygotic twins, from unrelated adults of various ages, and from cord blood. To rule out contamination, the twin experiments were replicated at different times with different library preparation protocols. General conclusions and limits of the study: Because the same donors could not be followed over many years, the conclusions relied on cross-sectional statistical analysis. Fewer insertions were carried by abundant cord blood beta clonotypes; a weaker similar trend was observed in young adult naive repertoires, while no such trend was observed in memory repertoires. Zero-insertion analyses could be partly confounded by invariant T cells such as MAIT and iNKT, although diverse VJ usage argued against such confounding for most clonotypes. In monozygotic twins, recombination models systematically underestimated out-of-frame TCR alpha sharing, but the models matched the sharing seen between unrelated individuals. In beta out-of-frame sequences, excess twin sharing was weaker, because having fewer shared sequences lowered the signal-to-noise ratio. Compared with coincidental sharing between unrelated individuals, out-of-frame TCR alpha sequences shared between twins had an excess of sequences with low generation probability.

The library was made by 5' RACE. Sequencing took place on an Illumina HiSeq 2000. A universal primer binding site was added through template switching, and the final cDNA carried a unique molecular identifier so that TCR cDNA molecules could be counted accurately. Specific primers in the conserved constant-segment region were used to synthesize first-strand cDNA for TCR alpha and beta chains. To control for contamination, every cDNA library carried two barcodes: a SMART-Mk sample barcode plus Illumina barcodes. TruSeq adapter sequences and Illumina sample barcodes were added in two successive PCR steps. The TCR alpha and beta cDNA libraries were sequenced on the Illumina HiSeq platform using custom primers. In the source study's methods: Unique molecular identifiers were extracted from raw reads with MiGEC, and CDR3 positions were determined with MiXCR. For each individual, recombination models were inferred using an EM algorithm with the repgenHMM and IGoR tools. The analysis of shared clonotypes was done with the tcR package in R, with sharing normalized by the product of cloneset sizes. To study raw recombination without the effects of thymic and clonal selection, out-of-frame nonproductive sequences were analyzed. The raw public data were reprocessed by TCRdb itself: fastp quality trimming at Q25, MiXCR clonotype calling, in-frame beta chains only. When rows share a CDR3 protein, they turn into one entry using the most common DNA and genes. The V and J calls were not made by the authors but by TCRdb's processing. The sample table contains 600,000 to 850,000 distinct CDR3 sequences; only one count was recorded for 15% to 20% of them. The ten largest clonotypes hold roughly 14% of the sample.

Every donor in the study was a healthy Caucasian. The twin cohort consisted of three pairs of female monozygotic twins, all aged roughly 18 to 30 years. RNA for TCR libraries was isolated from peripheral blood mononuclear cells. These data were also reused for a study on T cells expressing NK-cell markers. Per the second study: Three sorted T-cell subsets (CD3+CD56+NKG2C+, CD3+CD56+NKG2C- and CD3+CD56-NKG2C+) from 7 to 9 donors had their TCR beta-chain repertoires profiled. Among the eight sequenced donors, only one was HCMV-seronegative, while the other seven were HCMV-seropositive. In several experiments an anti-gammadeltaTCR antibody was added to restrict sorting to alphabetaTCR-expressing T cells. In six donors, the dominant CD3+CD56+NKG2C+ clonotypes were found to rank among the top 10 CD8+ clonotypes and to make up about 1.0-7.5% of CD8+ T cells. Those dominant clonotypes were again the most abundant among CD3+CD56-NKG2C+ cells in a few donors, at roughly 25-60.1%. Whether the expanded NKG2C-expressing T cell clones were specific for HCMV antigens was left unclear. The eight sequenced donors were randomly selected healthy volunteers, three men and five women. A commercial ELISA kit detecting HCMV-specific IgG in serum was used to determine HCMV serostatus. For six donors, bulk peripheral blood T-cell repertoires were also sequenced from unsorted PBMC. Reads were demultiplexed and grouped by UMI with MIGEC, and clonotypes were assembled and quantified with MiTCR. To remove erroneous sequences, TCR cDNA sequences were retained only when supported by two or more reads. Downstream repertoire analysis used the tcR package, and clonotypes were matched across fractions by CDR3 nucleotide sequence plus V segment. VDJmatch was used to annotate antigen specificity against VDJdb, with one amino acid substitution in CDR3 allowed.

The rearranged segments are TRBV12-3 or TRBV12-4 and TRBJ2-3, with a tentative D gene TRBD1 over 6 matching bases. What was sequenced was PBMCs. The TCR was taken from a woman under 30 in good health. CDR3 region: CASSLGGDNTDTQYF. The DNA sequence is given as TGTGCCAGCAGTTTGGGTGGGGACAACACAGATACGCAGTATTTT.